Each of the 29 T cell receptor beta chains below was sequenced from the same sample in a study of tumor and adjacent non-tumor tissue in lung cancer. RNA was extracted from bulk tissue without any cell sorting. The library came from three nested PCR rounds adapted from ARM-PCR protocols. One entry per CDR3 protein, called by TCRdb with MiXCR from the multiplex PCR reads. The sample has under 95,000 distinct CDR3 sequences; around three fifths are singletons. Sequenced material: lung tumor tissue. The receptors were sampled from a man in his 70s with non-small cell lung cancer.

This clonotype was recorded a few times. At one end the junction does not follow the germline gene, possibly because of a read error. This chain links TRBV11-2 with TRBJ2-1; possibly TRBD1 for D (6 bases). This CDR3 has 15 residues. CDR1 is SGHAT, CDR2 FQNNGV, per germline. The DNA for the CDR3 is TGTGTCAGCAGCTTTCGACAACAGGGATGGAATGAGCAGTTCTTC. It translates to CVSSFRQQGWNEQFF.

In its sample, this clonotype was seen many times. The chain links TRBV24-1 to TRBJ2-3, with unresolved D. V dropped 4 bases and J dropped 2 bases, with 6 bases sitting between them. Germline loops: CDR1 KGHDR, CDR2 SFDVKD. The CDR3 contains 13 residues. This CDR3 is CATSDPPTDTQYF. DNA of the CDR3: TGTGCCACCAGTGACCCGCCCACAGATACGCAGTATTTT.

The sample holds a few counts of this clonotype. The CDR3 region is CASSFAGGVGEQFF. DNA for the CDR3: TGTGCCAGCAGCTTTGCTGGCGGGGTCGGTGAGCAGTTCTTC. This chain connects TRBV7-9 to TRBJ2-1; D might be TRBD2 (6 bases). CDR1 and CDR2 from the germline V gene are SEHNR and FQNEAQ (reference sequence). The CDR3 covers 14 residues. V was pared by 3 bases and J by 9 bases, with 15 bases between.

Notes on this clonotype: A clone one base away is much larger, so this may be a read error. This sequence joins TRBV14 and TRBJ2-7; D unresolved. The CDR3 contains 14 residues. The germline CDR1 and CDR2 sequences are SGHDN and FVKESK. CDR3 sequence: CASNQDSPVYEQYF. The CDR3 nucleotides are TGTGCCAGCAACCAAGATTCCCCGGTCTACGAGCAGTACTTC.

This clonotype was seen once. The CDR3 ends on some other residue instead of the conserved phenylalanine or tryptophan, so this is likely a read error. The limits of the CDR3 on the DNA are not certain, so only TCRdb's listed CDR3 is given. This chain uses TRBV20-1 with TRBJ1-6. Counting both end residues, the CDR3 totals 14 amino acids. Germline V gene sequence: CDR1 DFQATT, CDR2 SNEGSKA (reference sequence). The CDR3 loop is CSASAGAVSSPPHL.

With regard to this clonotype: A clone one base away is much larger, so this may be a read error. The rearrangement joins TRBV30 to TRBJ2-7; the D gene is possibly TRBD1 (6 bases). This CDR3 spans 14 amino acids. From germline, CDR1 is GTSNPN and CDR2 SVGIG (reference sequence). The V gene lost 2 bases and the J gene lost 3 bases, with 14 bases spanning the gap. The CDR3 DNA follows: TGTGCCTGGAGTTCCCCCACAGGGCACTACGAGCAGTACTTC. Translating it yields CAWSSPTGHYEQYF.

On this clonotype: A junction boundary mismatches the germline segment, possibly from a read error. The chain employs TRBV4-2 and TRBJ1-5; weak D call: TRBD1 (6 bases). There are 18 residues in the CDR3. Germline CDR1 and CDR2: LGHNA and YNFKEQ. For the CDR3, the DNA is TGTGTCAGCAGTCAAGGGAGGATGCAGGGGATGAGCAATGAGCCCCAGCACTTT. Translation: CVSSQGRMQGMSNEPQHF.

In its sample, this clonotype was seen many times. DNA for the CDR3: TGTGCCATCAGTGACGTGTCTGGGGGCTACAATGAGCAGTTCTTC. It encodes CAISDVSGGYNEQFF. The chain has TRBV10-3 and TRBJ2-1; TRBD1 or TRBD2 may be the D gene (5 bases each). The germline V and J ends were trimmed by 3 bases and 3 bases, with 12 bases remaining between them. Germline-derived CDR1 and CDR2 are ENHRY and SYGVKD. The CDR3 contains 15 residues.

Worth noting for this clonotype: Mismatch with germline at one junction end may stem from a read error. This sequence joins TRBV20-1 and TRBJ2-6, with D possibly being TRBD1 (6 bases). Germline assignment: CDR1 DFQATT and CDR2 SNEGSKA (reference sequence). The CDR3 is made up of 15 amino acids. CDR3 amino acids: CSARTTGYGASVLTF. In nucleotides, the CDR3 is TGCAGTGCTAGAACTACAGGGTACGGGGCCAGCGTCCTGACTTTC.

Comments on this clonotype: The junction differs from germline at one of its ends, possibly a read error. This chain uses TRBV11-2 with TRBJ2-7; D is uncertain. CDR1 and CDR2 from the germline V gene are SGHAT and FQNNGV. The CDR3 runs to 13 residues. Written as DNA, the CDR3 is TGTGCCAGCGGCTTAAATAGAGGCTACGAGCAGTACTTC. Amino acid sequence: CASGLNRGYEQYF.

In this sample, this clonotype turned up many times. This rearrangement joins TRBV20-1 to TRBJ2-1, with no clear D. This CDR3 comprises 12 residues. V was pared by 5 bases and J by 7 bases, with 12 bases between. CDR1 is DFQATT and CDR2 is SNEGSKA in the germline V gene (reference sequence). CDR3 coding DNA: TGCAGTGCTCCTCGGACGTTAAATGAGCAGTTCTTC. It is translated as CSAPRTLNEQFF.

To note about this clonotype: Being one base from a much bigger clone, this may be a read error. As the CDR3 is not closed by the conserved phenylalanine or tryptophan, this likely results from a read error. The chain couples TRBV7-9 to TRBJ2-1; unclear D gene. Trimming cost V 10 bases and J 0 bases, with 13 bases left between them. CDR1 is SEHNR, CDR2 FQNEAQ, per germline (reference sequence). This CDR3 has 14 residues. Written as DNA, the CDR3 is TGTGCCATCTTAAGTGAAGGCTCCTACAATGAGCAGTTCTCC. It yields the protein CAILSEGSYNEQFS.

The V call is TRBV7-8, the J call TRBJ2-6; 8 bases agree with TRBD1. The length of the CDR3 is 15 residues. The V and J ends lost 5 bases and 2 bases, in that order; junction bases with no gene match: 2. Germline V lookup: CDR1 SGHVS, CDR2 FQNEAQ. The CDR3 DNA follows: TGTGCCAGCAGCCTACAGGGGGCTGGGGCCAACGTCCTGACTTTC. Translated: CASSLQGAGANVLTF.

J is TRBJ2-7 and V is TRBV11-2, with a tentative D call TRBD2 (6 bases). The CDR3 is 14 amino acids. The germline gives CDR1 SGHAT, CDR2 FQNNGV. The ends were cut back, 7 bases at V and 0 bases at J, with 13 bases in the middle. CDR3 bases: TGTGCCAGCAACACCAGACTAGGCTCCTACGAGCAGTACTTC. Translated: CASNTRLGSYEQYF.

Comments on this clonotype: At one boundary the junction diverges from the germline segment, which might be a read error. The genes are TRBV11-2 and TRBJ2-3, with a tentative D call TRBD2 (6 bases). There are 16 residues in the CDR3. The germline V gene has CDR1 SGHAT and CDR2 FQNNGV. The CDR3 sequence: CASSLGHRGGADTQNF. For the CDR3, the DNA is TGTGCCAGCAGCTTAGGCCATCGGGGAGGCGCAGATACGCAGAATTTC.

This rearrangement joins TRBV24-1 to TRBJ1-1; D is unresolved. The germline V gene encodes CDR1 KGHDR and CDR2 SFDVKD. The CDR3 is 12 residues long. V was trimmed by 9 bases and J by 1 base, leaving 8 bases between them. The CDR3 sequence is CATGVGNTEAFF. The CDR3 DNA reads as TGTGCCACCGGGGTGGGGAACACTGAAGCTTTCTTT.

V gene TRBV4-1 combines with J gene TRBJ2-1; TRBD2 agrees at 11 bases. This CDR3 has 15 amino acids. With V trimmed by 8 bases and J by 4 bases, 7 bases remained unmatched. Germline V gives CDR1 MGHRA, CDR2 YSYEKL. The CDR3 protein is CASGPLAGGYNEQFF. DNA of the CDR3: TGCGCCAGCGGCCCGTTAGCGGGAGGGTACAATGAGCAGTTCTTC.

With respect to this clonotype: The conserved phenylalanine or tryptophan is not found at the CDR3 terminus, so this likely reflects a read error. The rearrangement links TRBV12-3 or TRBV12-4 to TRBJ1-2, with TRBD1 as a possible D gene (6 bases). The CDR3 has 15 residues. CDR3 in amino acids: CTSALWTEPNYGYTL. The DNA of the CDR3 is TGTACCAGCGCCCTGTGGACAGAACCTAACTATGGCTACACCCTC.

The rearrangement uses TRBV4-1 and TRBJ2-7, with 8 bases matching TRBD1. The CDR3 sequence is 15 residues long. J was trimmed by 13 bases and V by 1 base; bases with no gene match: 15. CDR1 MGHRA and CDR2 YSYEKL come from the germline V gene. DNA for the CDR3: TGCGCCAGCAGCCAAGCACAGGGGGTTCTTTACGGGCACTACTTC. Its protein is CASSQAQGVLYGHYF.

The chain links TRBV11-3 to TRBJ1-1; D remains unclear. The CDR3 totals 16 residues. Per the germline V gene, CDR1 is SGHNT and CDR2 is YENEEA. The CDR3 region is CAVSRSGTNMNTEAFF. The CDR3 nucleotides read TGTGCAGTCAGCCGCAGCGGTACAAATATGAACACTGAAGCTTTCTTT.

This clonotype was picked up a small number of times. The V gene is TRBV9, the J gene TRBJ2-2, with a tentative D call TRBD1 (7 bases). V was cut by 4 bases and J by 7 bases, with 23 bases left in between. The CDR3 has 17 amino acids. Germline V gives CDR1 SGDLS, CDR2 YYNGEE. CDR3 in DNA: TGTGCCAGCAGCAGAGGGGGGACAGCCAACATCGGCGGGGAGCTGTTTTTT. Translating it yields CASSRGGTANIGGELFF. Drawing the rest from reference TRBV9 and TRBJ2-2, the complete variable domain is DSGVTQTPKHLITATGQRVTLRCSPRSGDLSVYWYQQSLDQGLQFLIQYYNGEERAKGNILERFSAQQFPDLHSELNLSSLELGDSALYFCASSRGGTANIGGELFFGEGSRLTVL.

Worth noting for this clonotype: At one end, the junction sequence differs from germline, possibly due to a read error. The chain employs TRBV29-1 and TRBJ2-1; 9 bases align to TRBD2. The CDR3 contains 17 residues. CDR1 and CDR2 (germline): SQVTM, ANQGSEA. CDR3 DNA sequence: TGCAGGGTTTCGGGTAGCGGGGGAGCCTTTTCCTACAGTGAGCAGTTCTTC. It yields the protein CRVSGSGGAFSYSEQFF.

On this clonotype: One end of the junction does not line up with germline, which may come from a read error. This sequence joins TRBV6-6 and TRBJ1-2; 8 bases line up with TRBD1. Germline assignment: CDR1 MNHNY and CDR2 SVGAGI (reference sequence). The CDR3 loop spans 13 amino acids. CDR3 protein: CASSQSGGNGYTF. Written as DNA, the CDR3 is TGTGCCAGCAGTCAGTCAGGGGGCAATGGCTACACGTTC.

This clonotype was seen only once. The rearrangement uses TRBV4-1 and TRBJ1-2; D remains ambiguous. The CDR3 runs 14 residues. V lost 7 bases and J lost 8, with 20 bases in between. Germline V gene lookup returns CDR1 MGHRA and CDR2 YSYEKL. CDR3 sequence: CASIRDRPGGGYTF. The CDR3 nucleotides read TGCGCCAGCATCCGAGATCGGCCGGGCGGAGGCTACACCTTC.

This sequence joins TRBV29-1 and TRBJ1-5, with D possibly TRBD1 on 5 matching bases. Per germline, CDR1 SQVTM and CDR2 ANQGSEA. This CDR3 spans 13 amino acids. CDR3 nucleotides: TGCGGTGTTGGCCGGGACAGCAATCAGCCCCAGCATTTT. Its translation: CGVGRDSNQPQHF. The entire variable domain, with the rest obtained from reference TRBV29-1 and TRBJ1-5, is as follows: SAVISQKPSRDICQRGTSLTIQCQVDSQVTMMFWYRQQPGQSLTLIATANQGSEATYESGFVIDKFPISRPNLTFSTLTVSNMSPEDSSIYLCGVGRDSNQPQHFGDGTRLSIL.

This clonotype was observed a few times. The gene calls are TRBV11-2 and TRBJ2-7, with D possibly being TRBD2 (7 bases). The CDR3 totals 12 residues. Germline CDR1 SGHAT, CDR2 FQNNGV. With 11 bases removed from V and 2 bases from J, the gap between germline ends came to 13 bases. CDR3 nucleotides: TGTGCCGGAGGGGGGGGGCCCTACGAGCAGTACTTC. It translates to CAGGGGPYEQYF.

A remark on this clonotype: The missing conserved phenylalanine or tryptophan at the end of this CDR3 makes a read error likely. The chain has TRBV6-5 and TRBJ2-2, with D tentatively TRBD1 or TRBD2 (5 bases each). Germline CDR1 reads MNHEY; CDR2 reads SVGAGI. This CDR3 comprises 14 residues. The CDR3 protein is CTSSGHGAAGELFL. The CDR3 region has the DNA TGTACCAGCAGTGGACACGGGGCCGCCGGGGAGCTGTTTCTT.

In the case of this clonotype: Likely a read error: the CDR3 ends without its conserved phenylalanine or tryptophan. Because the CDR3's place on the DNA is in doubt, the DNA is left out and the CDR3 is given as listed by TCRdb. CDR3 amino acids: CASSPGRTRNSYEQCL. This chain joins TRBV11-1 and TRBJ2-7. The CDR3 numbers 16 amino acids, ends counted. CDR1 and CDR2 from the germline V gene are SGHAT and FQDESV (reference sequence).

This clonotype was seen a single time. A single base separates this from a much larger clone, so it may be a read error. V usage is TRBV12-3 or TRBV12-4 and J usage is TRBJ2-7; D gene unclear. The CDR3 sequence is 13 residues long. V lost 3 bases, J lost 5 bases, and 11 bases lay in between. CDR3 protein: CASSFRSTHEQYF. CDR3 DNA: TGTGCCAGCAGTTTTAGGTCAACCCACGAGCAGTACTTC.